One and the same sample provided the 22 T cell receptor beta chains below, sequenced in a study of blood T cell repertoires in COVID-19. The repertoire was sequenced with immunoSEQ multiplex PCR; TCRdb's copy has only in-frame clones and lacks some. The sample has about 230,000 clones, around 84% seen once; the top ten hold roughly 1.4%. Sequenced: peripheral blood. These TCRs come from a woman aged 40 to 50 who had recovered from COVID-19.

As DNA, the CDR3 is TGTGCCAGCAGTACCCGGACAGTTCAGCCCCAGCATTTT. Translation gives CASSTRTVQPQHF. J is TRBJ1-5 and V is TRBV12-3 or TRBV12-4, with a possible D match to TRBD1 (6 bases). V was clipped by 5 bases and J by 6 bases, with 11 bases between them. There are 13 residues in the CDR3.

This clone has just a few counts. V usage is TRBV28 and J usage is TRBJ1-5, with unresolved D. The germline CDR1 and CDR2 sequences are MDHEN and SYDVKM. Trimming shortened V by 7 bases and J by 6 bases, and 13 bases separated the two germline ends. The CDR3 covers 13 residues. The CDR3 region has the DNA TGTGCCAGCACCGGGGTCTCGGGTCAGCCCCAGCATTTT. It codes for CASTGVSGQPQHF. Full variable domain (outside the CDR3, taken from reference TRBV28 and TRBJ1-5): DVKVTQSSRYLVKRTGEKVFLECVQDMDHENMFWYRQDPGLGLRLIYFSYDVKMKEKGDIPEGYSVSREKKERFSLILESASTNQTSMYLCASTGVSGQPQHFGDGTRLSIL.

The CDR3 coding sequence is TGTGCCAGCAGCCCCAGTCGAAACACCATATATTTT. Protein product: CASSPSRNTIYF. The genes are TRBV6-2 or TRBV6-3 and TRBJ1-3; D not resolved. Trimming took off 6 bases at V and 5 bases at J, with 8 bases between the two ends. The CDR3 spans 12 residues. The V gene's germline CDR1 is MNHEY and CDR2 SVGEGT.

V and J are TRBV6-5 and TRBJ2-7, with D possibly TRBD2 on 5 matching bases. From germline, CDR1 is MNHEY and CDR2 SVGAGI. V was trimmed by 4 bases and J by 13 bases, leaving 20 bases between them. This CDR3 is 13 amino acids long. The CDR3 loop is CASSFGRSGSLYF. CDR3 sequence (DNA): TGTGCCAGCAGTTTCGGACGGAGCGGCTCTCTCTACTTC.

The rearrangement uses TRBV19 and TRBJ2-2; D call uncertain. V was shortened by 4 bases and J by 5 bases, with 17 bases between the two germline ends. The germline gives CDR1 LNHDA, CDR2 SQIVND (reference sequence). The CDR3 spans 16 residues. As DNA, the CDR3 is TGTGCCAGTAGTACCCTCTTCACTTTAATGACCGGGGAGCTGTTTTTT. Amino acid sequence: CASSTLFTLMTGELFF. The full variable domain, completed using reference TRBV19 and TRBJ2-2, is DGGITQSPKYLFRKEGQNVTLSCEQNLNHDAMYWYRQDPGQGLRLIYYSQIVNDFQKGDIAEGYSVSREKKESFPLTVTSAQKNPTAFYLCASSTLFTLMTGELFFGEGSRLTVL.

The sample holds a few counts of this clone. The chain combines TRBV6-1 with TRBJ2-7; a possible D gene is TRBD2 (5 bases). Germline values: CDR1 MNHNS, CDR2 SASEGT. V gave up 0 bases and J gave up 3 bases, with 12 bases separating them. The CDR3 contains 15 residues. This CDR3 reads CASSEAFAGVYEQYF. The CDR3 DNA is TGTGCCAGCAGTGAAGCGTTCGCGGGTGTCTACGAGCAGTACTTC.

The gene calls are TRBV6-2 or TRBV6-3 and TRBJ2-7; D remains unclear. The CDR3 totals 13 residues. Germline V gene lookup returns CDR1 MNHEY and CDR2 SVGEGT. Trimming took 1 base from V and 6 from J, leaving 10 bases between them. Here the CDR3 reads CASSYFSSTEQYF. The CDR3 DNA sequence: TGTGCCAGCAGTTACTTTTCGAGTACCGAGCAGTACTTC.

The rearrangement joins TRBV6-5 to TRBJ2-2, with a possible D match to TRBD1 (6 bases). Germline CDR1 reads MNHEY; CDR2 reads SVGAGI. Trimming removed 2 bases from V and 0 bases from J, with 10 bases in between. This CDR3 is built from 16 residues. The CDR3 region has the DNA TGTGCCAGCAGTTACGGGGGACATACGAACACCGGGGAGCTGTTTTTT. Residues: CASSYGGHTNTGELFF.

This clone came up a few times. V and J are TRBV10-3 and TRBJ2-7; maybe TRBD1 (6 bases). V was shortened by 4 bases and J by 3 bases, with 10 bases between the two germline ends. The germline V gene has CDR1 ENHRY and CDR2 SYGVKD. The CDR3 length is 13 residues. The CDR3 nucleotides are TGTGCCATCAGTGGTAGACAGGACTACGAGCAGTACTTC. Its protein is CAISGRQDYEQYF.

This clone was detected only a few times. This chain joins TRBV2 and TRBJ2-7; the D is unclear. The V end was cut by 6 bases, the J end by 5 bases, with 17 bases between. This CDR3 has 14 amino acids. Germline V lookup: CDR1 SNHLY, CDR2 FYNNEI. The CDR3 DNA reads as TGTGCCAGCAGCGTAGAGGAGATTCGGGACGAGCAGTACTTC. It codes for CASSVEEIRDEQYF. The entire variable domain, with the rest obtained from reference TRBV2 and TRBJ2-7, is as follows: EPEVTQTPSHQVTQMGQEVILRCVPISNHLYFYWYRQILGQKVEFLVSFYNNEISEKSEIFDDQFSVERPDGSNFTLKIRSTKLEDSAMYFCASSVEEIRDEQYFGPGTRLTVT.

The V gene is TRBV2, the J gene TRBJ1-5, with TRBD1 matching over 7 bases. With V trimmed by 7 bases and J by 0 bases, 3 bases remained unmatched. The CDR3 spans 14 residues. Germline V gene lookup returns CDR1 SNHLY and CDR2 FYNNEI. In nucleotides, the CDR3 is TGTGCCAGCACGGGACAGACTAGCAATCAGCCCCAGCATTTT. This gives the protein CASTGQTSNQPQHF.

The chain carries TRBV4-3 and TRBJ1-1; 8 positions match TRBD1. Germline CDR1 reads LGHNA; CDR2 reads YSLEER. This CDR3 is 16 amino acids long. The trim removed 5 bases at V and 1 base at J, leaving 9 bases unmatched. CDR3 nucleotide sequence: TGCGCCAGCAGCTTATTCGACAGGGGTGGGAACACTGAAGCTTTCTTT. Its translation is CASSLFDRGGNTEAFF.

The V call is TRBV7-3, the J call TRBJ2-3, with 10 nucleotides matching TRBD1. Germline V gene lookup returns CDR1 SGHTA and CDR2 FQGTGA. Trimming removed 4 bases from V and 5 bases from J; junction bases left unmatched: 6. This CDR3 contains 15 residues. CDR3 in amino acids: CASSSRQGAVDTQYF. The CDR3, as DNA: TGTGCCAGCAGCTCAAGACAGGGGGCCGTAGATACGCAGTATTTT.

This chain uses TRBV30 with TRBJ1-5; D is uncertain. The CDR3 runs 13 residues. The germline V gene has CDR1 GTSNPN and CDR2 SVGIG (reference sequence). V was cut by 4 bases and J by 0 bases, with 7 bases left in between. In DNA, the CDR3 is TGTGCCTGGAATCGGGGTAGCAATCAGCCCCAGCATTTT. Translating gives CAWNRGSNQPQHF.

The rearrangement links TRBV5-6 to TRBJ2-7, with 11 nucleotides matching TRBD2. Trimming took 6 bases from V and 5 from J; bases not matched to a gene: 7. Germline CDR1 SGHDT, CDR2 YYEEEE. The CDR3 has 14 amino acids. This CDR3 reads CASTRLAGIDEQYF. The CDR3 DNA follows: TGTGCCAGCACCAGACTAGCGGGGATTGACGAGCAGTACTTC.

V is TRBV24-1 and J is TRBJ2-2; TRBD2 is a possible D gene (7 bases). Germline V gene sequence: CDR1 KGHDR, CDR2 SFDVKD. With 4 bases removed from V and 4 bases from J, the gap between germline ends came to 18 bases. This CDR3 is built from 17 residues. CDR3 DNA sequence: TGTGCCACCAGTGACCCCAGGGGCGGGGGTGCCACCGGGGAGCTGTTTTTT. As protein: CATSDPRGGGATGELFF.

The chain joins TRBV30 to TRBJ1-6, with 7 bases fitting TRBD1. The V gene's germline CDR1 is GTSNPN and CDR2 SVGIG (reference sequence). This CDR3 is built from 14 residues. V trimming: 4 bases; J trimming: 8 bases; junction bases outside the gene matches: 8. In DNA form, the CDR3 reads TGTGCCTGGAACAGGGGATCTAGGGATTCACCCCTCCACTTT. It translates to CAWNRGSRDSPLHF.

The chain employs TRBV5-6 and TRBJ1-1; maybe TRBD1 (5 bases). Germline-derived CDR1 and CDR2 are SGHDT and YYEEEE. The CDR3 extends over 14 amino acids. Trimming cost V 4 bases and J 0 bases, with 10 bases left between them. The DNA for the CDR3 is TGTGCCAGCAGCACCACAGGTATGAACACTGAAGCTTTCTTT. This gives the protein CASSTTGMNTEAFF.

This chain uses TRBV5-1 with TRBJ1-1; maybe TRBD1 (6 bases). V lost 0 bases and J lost 5, with 11 bases in between. Germline assignment: CDR1 SGHRS and CDR2 YFSETQ. CDR3 length: 14 residues. CDR3 coding DNA: TGCGCCAGCAGCTTGGGGTGGCAGGGGACTGAAGCTTTCTTT. Translated: CASSLGWQGTEAFF.

This clone has just one count. The chain carries TRBV3-1 (or the pseudogene TRBV3-2) and TRBJ2-2, with TRBD2 matching over 13 bases. This CDR3 comprises 16 residues. With V trimmed by 6 bases and J by 5 bases, 6 bases remained unmatched. Germline V gene data show CDR1 as LGHDT and CDR2 as YNNKEL (reference sequence). The CDR3 sequence: CASSPTSGGATGELFF. The CDR3 DNA is TGTGCCAGCAGTCCTACTAGCGGGGGGGCTACCGGGGAGCTGTTTTTT.

The chain uses TRBV6-6 and TRBJ1-1, with D possibly TRBD1 on 5 matching bases. Germline CDR1 reads MNHNY; CDR2 reads SVGAGI (reference sequence). The CDR3 runs to 16 residues. With 6 bases removed from V and 3 bases from J, the gap between germline ends came to 20 bases. CDR3 residues: CASRHLAGGIDTEAFF. The CDR3 DNA is TGTGCCAGCAGACACCTTGCCGGGGGGATTGACACTGAAGCTTTCTTT.

V is TRBV5-1 and J is TRBJ2-6; 9 nucleotides agree with TRBD2. The junction had 2 bases not matched to a gene; V was cut back by 0 bases and J by 4 bases. The germline V gene has CDR1 SGHRS and CDR2 YFSETQ. This CDR3 comprises 16 residues. The CDR3 region has the DNA TGCGCCAGCAGCTTGGTAGCGGGGGACGGGGCCAACGTCCTGACTTTC. Translation: CASSLVAGDGANVLTF.